This T cell receptor beta chain appears in the sequencing data of a study of cytomegalovirus exposure and HLA in healthy donors. Both 60 Vbeta primers and 13 Jbeta primers went into the PCR. The method was immunoSEQ multiplex PCR; TCRdb's version includes in-frame clones alone and lacks a portion of them. Found here are about 160,000 clones, about 75% of them singletons; the top ten hold around 2.5%. Germline CDR1 and CDR2: MGHRA and YSYEKL. V was shortened by 1 base and J by 10 bases, with 17 bases between the two germline ends. This CDR3 contains 15 residues. On this clone: Its antigen remains unidentified.

Study-wide points: The listing of fewer than 200 TCR beta chains classed them as cytomegalovirus-associated. As a later analysis showed, a missense DCLRE1C variant was linked to trimming of TCR beta V- and J-genes. CMV antigen specificity of a few CMV-associated chains was confirmed in vitro.

The TCR sequence derives from a female donor in good health and CMV-seronegative. Material for sequencing was PBMCs. The chain carries TRBV4-1 and TRBJ2-1; D is unresolved. For the CDR3, the DNA is TGCGCCAGCAGCCAAGGGCAGGTACCCCCTCTCGAGCAGTTCTTC. Translated: CASSQGQVPPLEQFF.